This TCR beta chain was sequenced during a study of T-cell reconstitution after alpha-beta-depleted transplantation in children (dated by TCRdb to the mid-2010s). With regard to the full study: Using TCR repertoire profiling, the study quantitatively followed how T-cell immune reconstitution unfolded in children after TCRalphabeta/CD19-depleted allogeneic hematopoietic cell transplantation. Points the paper makes about the study in general: The apparently early alphabetaT-cell count recovery about two months after transplant was reportedly dependent on only several hundred rapidly expanded clones derived from non-depleted graft cells. The frequencies of hyperexpanded clones fell over the following months, and after one year, T-cell counts and TCRbeta diversity were mostly attributed to newly produced T cells. In some patients, the high TCRbeta diversity seen at day 60 was put down to recipient T cells and intrathymic progenitors that had survived conditioning.

This clonotype was recorded many times. Its antigen has not been determined. One base away there is no much larger clone; base qualities are not given. The sample's treatment or condition label, decoded: allogeneic hematopoietic cell transplantation with graft depleted of TCRalphabeta T cells and CD19 B cells. The children who served as transplant recipients had been given grafts of TCRalphabeta/CD19-depleted allogeneic hematopoietic cells. V is pared back by 3 bases and J by 7 bases, with 9 bases lying between the germline termini. The CDR3 runs 13 amino acids, cysteine and phenylalanine included. Only the CDR3 DNA stays, 39 bases, in frame from base 1. Library creation used PCR. The sequencer was an Illumina HiSeq 2500. To normalize quantification of the TCRbeta repertoire, the TCR libraries were built with molecular barcoding that relied on unique molecular identifiers. TCRdb passed the public sequencing reads through fastp at Q25 and MiXCR, retaining productive beta sequences. Identical CDR3 proteins give one entry, which carries the most common genes and DNA. This sample has more than 200,000 distinct CDR3 sequences in its table, and around 8.4% of those were observed once. Approximately 34% of the sample is taken by the ten largest.

The origin of this receptor is a male patient between 2 and 9 years old who had a stem cell transplant for acute myeloid leukemia, so the T cells may come from the graft donor. Recombination joined TRBV12-3 or TRBV12-4 with TRBJ2-2, with no confidently assigned D gene. The sample in question was PBMCs, mostly from graft donor cells, obtained 360 days after TCRalphabeta/CD19-depleted stem cell transplant. The CDR3 reads CASSFAESGELFF. The DNA reads as follows: TGTGCCAGCAGTTTCGCCGAGAGCGGGGAGCTGTTTTTT.